The source of this TCR beta chain is a study of T cell repertoires in cytomegalovirus infection. Overall study context: CMV epitopes in the study were HLA-C-restricted (recently identified) and HLA-B-restricted (well studied). Matching HLA type, along with CMV infection, was indicated by public TCR beta signatures. Broader study findings: Individuals carrying CMV plus the relevant HLA were identified by cumulative frequency of public TCR beta families. Dominating the ex vivo response were HLA-C-restricted CMV-specific TCR beta clonotypes.

Using its own MiXCR run on the reads, TCRdb lists one record per CDR3 protein. Of hundreds of thousands of distinct CDR3 sequences in the sample, about 27% were seen once. This clonotype has only a few counts. Its antigen is as yet unknown. The V and J ends lost 4 bases and 4 bases respectively, with 10 bases between them. The germline V gene encodes CDR1 KGHSH and CDR2 LQKENI. This CDR3 has 13 residues. The input for sequencing was cultured PBMCs, taken from culture after CMV antigen stimulation. This sequence was found in a human donor in good health (CMV status not recorded). Some clones in this sample may be carry-over from other donors' samples. V usage is TRBV18 and J usage is TRBJ2-5, with unresolved D. The CDR3 bases are TGTGCCAGCTCACTCAATTGGCTAGAGACCCAGTACTTC. Encoded protein: CASSLNWLETQYF.